Reported below is one T cell receptor (beta chain). The germline gives CDR1 MGHRA, CDR2 YSYEKL. Trimming cost V 3 bases and J 3 bases; bases outside gene matches: 5. This CDR3 is built from 16 residues. Authors' data handling: It was from reference gene primer amplification that nucleated cell counts were estimated. Sequencing was performed with immunoSEQ multiplex PCR; in TCRdb, only in-frame clones are kept and a portion is missing. Clonal size and the V and J genes are those of that table, whereas D and trimming came from the DNA. Of over 30,000 clones listed, approximately 87% are singletons. This specimen comes from a study of blood T cell repertoires in COVID-19. Study in general: Sites across the United States, Italy and Spain contributed samples from acute and convalescent COVID-19. T cells, B-cell-depleted T cells, or PBMCs provided the cDNA or gDNA that served as material.

The sequenced material came from peripheral blood. The sequence derives from an elderly man with active COVID-19. The chain couples TRBV4-1 to TRBJ2-2; 9 nucleotides agree with TRBD2. CDR3 sequence (DNA): TGCGCCAGCAGCCATCCTAGCGGGATAGACACCGGGGAGCTGTTTTTT. Translated, it gives CASSHPSGIDTGELFF.